A selection of T cell receptor beta chains follows, all from one sample in a study of control samples from healthy donors and cancer patients. Profiled with immunoSEQ multiplex PCR; TCRdb holds only in-frame clones, not every one. Of approximately 170,000 clones detected, about 86% appear once; the ten largest clones hold approximately 4.9%. Sequences were obtained from blood. These receptors were taken from a woman aged 30 to 39 in good health. Both conserved end residues are part of each CDR3. The order of the fields is V gene, clone size, J gene, D gene, CDR3 protein, CDR3 DNA. D genes are given only for firm matches. Some rows mark clone size as missing; the rest say once, few, many or name a class of expanded clone.

V: TRBV2; size: .; J: TRBJ1-2; D: .; CDR3: CASRIDRTNTRANYGYTF; DNA: TGTGCCAGCCGTATCGACCGGACTAATACCAGGGCTAACTATGGCTACACCTTC
V: TRBV28; size: .; J: TRBJ2-3; D: TRBD2; CDR3: CASSLSGTSGSSTDTQYF; DNA: TGTGCCAGCAGTTTAAGTGGGACTAGCGGGAGCAGCACAGATACGCAGTATTTT
V: TRBV9; size: .; J: TRBJ2-3; D: .; CDR3: CASSVAGKDTQYF; DNA: TGTGCCAGCAGCGTAGCGGGGAAAGATACGCAGTATTTT
V: TRBV28; size: .; J: TRBJ1-5; D: .; CDR3: CASSDLHDYSNQPQHF; DNA: TGTGCCAGCAGTGACCTACATGACTATAGCAATCAGCCCCAGCATTTT
V: TRBV5-1; size: few; J: TRBJ1-1; D: .; CDR3: CASSSQANTEAFF; DNA: TGCGCCAGCAGCTCGCAGGCCAACACTGAAGCTTTCTTT
V: TRBV7-2; size: .; J: TRBJ2-2; D: .; CDR3: CASRNRRTVGELFF; DNA: TGTGCCAGCAGGAACCGAAGGACTGTCGGGGAGCTGTTTTTT
V: TRBV28; size: .; J: TRBJ2-1; D: .; CDR3: CASSLGGANYNEQFF; DNA: TGTGCCAGCAGTTTAGGGGGAGCGAATTACAATGAGCAGTTCTTC
V: TRBV7-9; size: .; J: TRBJ1-2; D: .; CDR3: CASSLDSVGGGNYGYTF; DNA: TGTGCCAGCAGCTTAGACTCAGTGGGCGGTGGTAACTATGGCTACACCTTC
V: TRBV10-3; size: .; J: TRBJ1-1; D: TRBD1; CDR3: CAISNNRGQNTEAFF; DNA: TGTGCCATCAGTAATAACAGGGGCCAGAACACTGAAGCTTTCTTT
V: TRBV3-1/TRBV3-2; size: once; J: TRBJ1-2; D: TRBD1; CDR3: CASSHEGQVNYGYTF; DNA: TGTGCCAGCAGCCACGAGGGACAGGTGAACTATGGCTACACCTTC
V: TRBV28; size: .; J: TRBJ2-7; D: TRBD2; CDR3: CASSNPSGGMYEQYF; DNA: TGTGCCAGCAGTAACCCTAGCGGAGGAATGTACGAGCAGTACTTC